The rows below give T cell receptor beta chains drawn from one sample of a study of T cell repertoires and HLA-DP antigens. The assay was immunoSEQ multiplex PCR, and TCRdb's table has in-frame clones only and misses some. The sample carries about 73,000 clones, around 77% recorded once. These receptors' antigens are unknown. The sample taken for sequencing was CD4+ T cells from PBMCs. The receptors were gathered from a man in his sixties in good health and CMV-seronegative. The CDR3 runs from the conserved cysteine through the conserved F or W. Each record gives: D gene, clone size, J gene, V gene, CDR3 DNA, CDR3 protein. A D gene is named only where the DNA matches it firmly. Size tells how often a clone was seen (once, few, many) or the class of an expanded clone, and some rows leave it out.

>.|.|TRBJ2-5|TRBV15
TGTGCCACCAGCTCAGTTCGCACAGCTCTGAAAGAGACCCAGTACTTC
CATSSVRTALKETQYF
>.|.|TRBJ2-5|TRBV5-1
TGCGCCAGCAGCTCCCGGGACCCCCGGGAGACCCAGTACTTC
CASSSRDPRETQYF
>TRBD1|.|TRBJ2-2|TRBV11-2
TGTGCCAGCAGCTTTTCGGGACAGCTCACCGGGGAGCTGTTTTTT
CASSFSGQLTGELFF
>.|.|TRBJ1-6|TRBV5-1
TGCGCCAGCAGCTTGGCTGGCAGGGGAGAATCACCCCTCCACTTT
CASSLAGRGESPLHF
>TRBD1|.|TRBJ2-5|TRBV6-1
TGTGCCAGCACGAGGGGACAGGGGGGTCCAGAGACCCAGTACTTC
CASTRGQGGPETQYF
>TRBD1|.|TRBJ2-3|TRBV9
TGTGCCAGCAGCACTAGTGGGCAGGGGGTCACAGATACGCAGTATTTT
CASSTSGQGVTDTQYF
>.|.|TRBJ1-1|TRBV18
TGTGCCAGCTCACCGGGACAGAACACTGAAGCTTTCTTT
CASSPGQNTEAFF
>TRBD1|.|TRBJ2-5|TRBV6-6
TGTGCCAGCAGGGGGACAGGTGGACAAGAGACCCAGTACTTC
CASRGTGGQETQYF
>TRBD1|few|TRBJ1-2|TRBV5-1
TGCGCCAGCAGCTTAGTTTCCGGGACAGACTATGGCTACACCTTC
CASSLVSGTDYGYTF
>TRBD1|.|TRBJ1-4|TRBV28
TGTGCCAGCAGCTACAGGGGGCTCAGTAATGAAAAACTGTTTTTT
CASSYRGLSNEKLFF
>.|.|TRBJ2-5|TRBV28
TGTGCCAGCAGAAGGACCCAAGAGACCCAGTACTTC
CASRRTQETQYF
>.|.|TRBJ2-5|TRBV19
TGTGCCAGTAGTATAGATCGGCAAGAGACCCAGTACTTC
CASSIDRQETQYF
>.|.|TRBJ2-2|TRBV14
TGTGCCAGCAGCCCCGAGGGGAGAGGGCGGACCGGGGAGCTGTTTTTT
CASSPEGRGRTGELFF
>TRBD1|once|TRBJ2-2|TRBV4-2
TGTGCCAGCAGCCAAACATTGGGACAGGGGGCGGGCACCGGGGAGCTGTTTTTT
CASSQTLGQGAGTGELFF
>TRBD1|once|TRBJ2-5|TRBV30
TGTGCCTGGAGTTGGACAGGGGCGCAAGAGACCCAGTACTTC
CAWSWTGAQETQYF
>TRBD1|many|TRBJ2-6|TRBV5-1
TGCGCCAGCAGCTGGACAGGGGGAGGTGGGGCCAACGTCCTGACTTTC
CASSWTGGGGANVLTF
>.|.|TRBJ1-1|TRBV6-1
TGTGCCAGCGGTGGACAGATGAACACTGAAGCTTTCTTT
CASGGQMNTEAFF
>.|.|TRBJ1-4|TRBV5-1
TGCGCCAGCTCCGGCGCAACTAATGAAAAACTGTTTTTT
CASSGATNEKLFF
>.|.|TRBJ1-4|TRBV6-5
TGTGCCAGCAGTTACGGACCTAATGAAAAACTGTTTTTT
CASSYGPNEKLFF
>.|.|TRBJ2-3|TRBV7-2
TGTGCCAGCAGGGTAACTAGTGCCCCGCAACATACGCAGTATTTT
CASRVTSAPQHTQYF
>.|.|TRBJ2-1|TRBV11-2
TGTGCCAGCGGGTTCTCCTACAATGAGCAGTTCTTC
CASGFSYNEQFF
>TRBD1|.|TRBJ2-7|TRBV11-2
TGTGCCAGCAGCTCCGGGACAGGGGGCTACGAGCAGTACTTC
CASSSGTGGYEQYF
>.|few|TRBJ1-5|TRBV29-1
TGCAGCGTTGAAGGGCCACTGGAGGCAACTCAAGCGGGTCAGCCCCAGCATTTT
CSVEGPLEATQAGQPQHF
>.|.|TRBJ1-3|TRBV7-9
TGTGCCAGCAGCCCTGACATCTCTGGAAACACCATATATTTT
CASSPDISGNTIYF
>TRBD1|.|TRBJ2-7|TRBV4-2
TGTGCCAGCAGCCCTTTTGACAGGGCCTACGAGCAGTACTTC
CASSPFDRAYEQYF
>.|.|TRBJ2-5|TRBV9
TGTGCCAGCAGCGCACAGTCCTTGGGGGAGACCCAGTACTTC
CASSAQSLGETQYF
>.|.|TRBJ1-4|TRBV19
TGTGCCAGTAGCCCCGGCGCAACTAATGAAAAACTGTTTTTT
CASSPGATNEKLFF
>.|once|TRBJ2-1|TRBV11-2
TGTGCCAGCAGCCCCAACCCTCCCGGGGTAGGGACACACAATGAGCAGTTCTTC
CASSPNPPGVGTHNEQFF
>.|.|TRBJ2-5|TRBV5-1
TGCGCCAGCAGCTTCCAGGGTAATGTCCAAGAGACCCAGTACTTC
CASSFQGNVQETQYF
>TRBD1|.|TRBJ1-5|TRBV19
TGTGCCAGTAGTCCAGACAGGGCGGGAGGCAATCAGCCCCAGCATTTT
CASSPDRAGGNQPQHF
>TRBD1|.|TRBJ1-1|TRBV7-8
TGTGCCAGCAGCTTAGGACAGGGTATGAACACTGAAGCTTTCTTT
CASSLGQGMNTEAFF
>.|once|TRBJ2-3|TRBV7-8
TGTGCCAGCAGAAATTTAGGGGTCCCCGGGAGCACAGATACGCAGTATTTT
CASRNLGVPGSTDTQYF
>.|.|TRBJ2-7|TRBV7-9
TGTGCCAGCACAATTTCGGGGGCGCGCGAGCAGTACTTC
CASTISGAREQYF
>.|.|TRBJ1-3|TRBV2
TGTGCCAGCAGTAAGGGAACAGAAGAGGGAAACACCATATATTTT
CASSKGTEEGNTIYF
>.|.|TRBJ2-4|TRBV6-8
TGTGCCAGCAGCCTAGGACTCAGCCGGGACATTCAGTACTTC
CASSLGLSRDIQYF
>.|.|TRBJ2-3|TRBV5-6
TGTGCCAGCAGCTTAGAAGTTACCGATACGCAGTATTTT
CASSLEVTDTQYF
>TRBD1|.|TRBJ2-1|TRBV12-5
TGTGCTAGTGGTTTGGGAGACAGGGGCCGTAATGAGCAGTTCTTC
CASGLGDRGRNEQFF
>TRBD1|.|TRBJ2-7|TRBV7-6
TGTGCCAGCAGCTTCCGGGACAGGGTGGACGAGCAGTACTTC
CASSFRDRVDEQYF
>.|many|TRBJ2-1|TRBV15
TGTGCCACCAGCAGAGAGGGCTGGGCCTACAATGAGCAGTTCTTC
CATSREGWAYNEQFF